This TCR beta chain derives from a study of T cells after yellow fever vaccination. The CDR3 runs to 14 residues. Germline V gene sequence: CDR1 SGHVS, CDR2 FQNEAQ. TCRdb processed the 5' RACE reads anew with MiXCR; each CDR3 protein has one entry. The data contain about 340,000 distinct CDR3 sequences, roughly 4% of them singletons. This clonotype was observed at least ten times. At one boundary the junction diverges from the germline segment, which might be a read error. The specimen was PBMCs, collected 5 days after the yellow fever booster vaccination. The clonotype originates from a man younger than 35 who received the YFV17D yellow fever vaccine. The gene calls are TRBV7-8 and TRBJ2-3; D is ambiguous. The CDR3 nucleotides read TGTGCCAGCAACTTAGGTCGAGCGCCAGATACGCAGTATTTT. Translated, it gives CASNLGRAPDTQYF.